This TCR beta chain was recovered during a study of cytomegalovirus exposure and HLA in healthy donors. Study at large: Samples from HLA-typed donors yielded 65 million to 85 million unique TCRs in an early data release. Assignment to the Caucasian-associated ancestry cluster applied to approximately 79% of the approximately 420 genotyped donors.

This CDR3 comprises 15 residues. The V end lost 5 bases, the J end lost 5 bases, and 16 bases lay between the germline ends. From germline, CDR1 is SEHNR and CDR2 FQNEAQ (reference sequence). Use of 60 Vbeta and 13 Jbeta primers characterized the PCR. Sequencing used immunoSEQ multiplex PCR; TCRdb keeps in-frame clones, though not all of them. This repertoire shows more than 110,000 clones, 75% found once; its top ten account for approximately 6.8%. This clone was observed many times. Its antigen is not known. Study conclusions and caveats: Reports indicated that the classifier achieved high specificity and sensitivity in diagnosing cytomegalovirus status. One variant, a missense change in DCLRE1C, was linked in a later analysis to TCR beta V- and J-gene trimming.

Sequencing input: PBMCs. The chain links TRBV7-9 to TRBJ1-5, with D tentatively TRBD1 (6 bases). The TCR originated in a man between 25 and 39 years old in good health and CMV-seronegative. CDR3 loop: CASSKTAAGDQPQHF. The CDR3, as DNA: TGTGCCAGCAGCAAGACGGCGGCAGGGGATCAGCCCCAGCATTTT.